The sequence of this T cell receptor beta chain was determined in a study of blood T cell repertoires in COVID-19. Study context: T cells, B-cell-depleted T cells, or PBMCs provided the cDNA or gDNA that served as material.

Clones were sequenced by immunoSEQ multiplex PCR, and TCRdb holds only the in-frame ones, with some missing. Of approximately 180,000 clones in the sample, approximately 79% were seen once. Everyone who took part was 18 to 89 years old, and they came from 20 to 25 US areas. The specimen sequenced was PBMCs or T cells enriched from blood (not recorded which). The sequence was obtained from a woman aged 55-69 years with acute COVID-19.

CDR3 residues: CASSSRHGNEKLFF. In DNA form, the CDR3 reads TGTGCCAGCAGCTCCCGACACGGTAATGAAAAACTGTTTTTT. The J gene is TRBJ1-4, the V gene TRBV7-9; no clear D. The CDR3 runs to 14 residues. CDR1 and CDR2 from the germline V gene are SEHNR and FQNEAQ (reference sequence). V lost 4 bases and J 4 bases, leaving 10 bases between the germline ends.